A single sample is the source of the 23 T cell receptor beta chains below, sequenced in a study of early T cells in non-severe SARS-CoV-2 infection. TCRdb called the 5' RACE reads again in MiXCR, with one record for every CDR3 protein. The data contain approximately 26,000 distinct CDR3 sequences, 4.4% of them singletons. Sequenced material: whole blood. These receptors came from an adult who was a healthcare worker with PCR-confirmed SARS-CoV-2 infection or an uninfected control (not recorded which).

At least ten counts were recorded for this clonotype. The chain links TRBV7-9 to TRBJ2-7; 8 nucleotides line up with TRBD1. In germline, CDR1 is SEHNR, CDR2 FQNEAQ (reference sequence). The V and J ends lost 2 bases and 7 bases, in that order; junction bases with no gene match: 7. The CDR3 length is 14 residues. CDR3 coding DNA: TGTGCCAGCAGCTTATCGGTACAGGGGGGAGAGCAGTACTTC. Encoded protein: CASSLSVQGGEQYF.

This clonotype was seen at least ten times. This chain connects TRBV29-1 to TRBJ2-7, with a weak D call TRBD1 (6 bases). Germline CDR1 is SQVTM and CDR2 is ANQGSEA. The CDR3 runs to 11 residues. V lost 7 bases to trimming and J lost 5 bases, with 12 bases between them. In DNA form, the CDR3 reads TGCAGCGGCAGGGGTTCCGACGAGCAGTACGTC. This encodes CSGRGSDEQYV.

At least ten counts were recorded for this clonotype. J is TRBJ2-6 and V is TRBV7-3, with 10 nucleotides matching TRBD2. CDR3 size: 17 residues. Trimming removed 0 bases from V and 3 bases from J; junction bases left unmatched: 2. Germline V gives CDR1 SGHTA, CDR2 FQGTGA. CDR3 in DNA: TGTGCCAGCAGCTTAACGGCTAGCGGGAGTGGGGCCAACGTCCTGACTTTC. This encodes CASSLTASGSGANVLTF.

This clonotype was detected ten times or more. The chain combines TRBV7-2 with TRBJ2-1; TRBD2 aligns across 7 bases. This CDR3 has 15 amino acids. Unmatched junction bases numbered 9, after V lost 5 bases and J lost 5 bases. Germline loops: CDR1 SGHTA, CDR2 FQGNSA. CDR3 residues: CASSARRTSNNEQFF. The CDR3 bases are TGTGCCAGCAGCGCCCGGCGGACTAGTAACAATGAGCAGTTCTTC.

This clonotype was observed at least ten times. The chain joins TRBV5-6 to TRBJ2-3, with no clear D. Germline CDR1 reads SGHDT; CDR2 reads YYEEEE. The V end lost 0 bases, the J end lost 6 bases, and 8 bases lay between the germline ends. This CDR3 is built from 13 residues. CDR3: CASSLGRVDTQYF. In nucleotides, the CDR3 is TGTGCCAGCAGCTTGGGCCGCGTGGATACGCAGTATTTT.

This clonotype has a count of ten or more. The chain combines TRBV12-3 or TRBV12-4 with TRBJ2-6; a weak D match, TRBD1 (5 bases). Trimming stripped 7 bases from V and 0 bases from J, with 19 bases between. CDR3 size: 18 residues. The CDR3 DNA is TGTGCCAGCACCTTCAGGGCAAGGGGCCTCTCTGGGGCCAACGTCCTGACTTTC. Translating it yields CASTFRARGLSGANVLTF.

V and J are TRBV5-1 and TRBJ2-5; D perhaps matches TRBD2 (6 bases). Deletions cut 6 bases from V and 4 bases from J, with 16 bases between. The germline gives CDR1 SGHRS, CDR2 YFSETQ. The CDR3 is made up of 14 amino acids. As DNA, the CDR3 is TGCGCCAGCACTCTGGGACGGGAGAGAGAGACCCAGTACTTC. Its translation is CASTLGRERETQYF.

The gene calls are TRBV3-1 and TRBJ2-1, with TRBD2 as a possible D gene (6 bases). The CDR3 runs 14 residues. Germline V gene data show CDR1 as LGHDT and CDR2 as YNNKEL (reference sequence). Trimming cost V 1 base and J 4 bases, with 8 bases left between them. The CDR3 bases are TGTGCCAGCAGCCAAGGTGGGGGGTACAATGAGCAGTTCTTC. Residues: CASSQGGGYNEQFF.

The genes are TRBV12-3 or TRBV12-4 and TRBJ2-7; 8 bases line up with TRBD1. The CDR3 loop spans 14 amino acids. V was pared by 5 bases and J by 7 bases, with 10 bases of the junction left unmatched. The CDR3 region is CASSDRTGHEEQYF. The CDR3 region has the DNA TGTGCCAGCAGTGACCGGACAGGGCACGAGGAGCAGTACTTC.

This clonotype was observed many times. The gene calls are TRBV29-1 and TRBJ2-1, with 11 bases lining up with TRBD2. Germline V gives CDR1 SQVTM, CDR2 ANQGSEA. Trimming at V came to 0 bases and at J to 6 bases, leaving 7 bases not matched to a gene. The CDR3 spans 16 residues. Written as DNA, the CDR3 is TGCAGCGTTGAAGACTGGCTAGCGGGAGGTGGCAATGAGCAGTTCTTC. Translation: CSVEDWLAGGGNEQFF.

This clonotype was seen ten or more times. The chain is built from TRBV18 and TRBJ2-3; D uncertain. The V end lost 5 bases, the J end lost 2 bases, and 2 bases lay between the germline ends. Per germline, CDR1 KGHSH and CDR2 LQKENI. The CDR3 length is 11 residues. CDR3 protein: CASSTTDTQYF. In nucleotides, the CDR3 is TGTGCCAGCTCAACCACAGATACGCAGTATTTT.

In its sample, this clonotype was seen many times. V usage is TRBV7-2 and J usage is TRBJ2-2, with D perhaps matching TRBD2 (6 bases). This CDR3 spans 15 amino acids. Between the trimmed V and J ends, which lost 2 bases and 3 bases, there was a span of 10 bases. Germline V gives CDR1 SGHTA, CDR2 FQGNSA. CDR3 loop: CASSLFAGYTGELFF. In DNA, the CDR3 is TGTGCCAGCAGCTTATTCGCGGGGTACACCGGGGAGCTGTTTTTT. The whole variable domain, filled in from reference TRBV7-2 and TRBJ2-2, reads GAGVSQSPSNKVTEKGKDVELRCDPISGHTALYWYRQSLGQGLEFLIYFQGNSAPDKSGLPSDRFSAERTGGSVSTLTIQRTQQEDSAVYLCASSLFAGYTGELFFGEGSRLTVL.

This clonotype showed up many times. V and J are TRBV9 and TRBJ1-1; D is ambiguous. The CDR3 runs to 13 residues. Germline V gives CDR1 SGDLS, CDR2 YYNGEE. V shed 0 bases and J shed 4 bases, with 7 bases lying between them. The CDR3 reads CASSVGGRTEAFF. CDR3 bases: TGTGCCAGCAGCGTAGGGGGTCGCACTGAAGCTTTCTTT.

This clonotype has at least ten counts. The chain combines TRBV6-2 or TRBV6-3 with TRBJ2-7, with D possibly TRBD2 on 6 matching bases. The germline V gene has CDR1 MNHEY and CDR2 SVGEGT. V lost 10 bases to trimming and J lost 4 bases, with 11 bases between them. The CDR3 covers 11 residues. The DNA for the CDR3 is TGTGCCACCTCCGGAGGGTACGAGCAGTACTTC. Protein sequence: CATSGGYEQYF.

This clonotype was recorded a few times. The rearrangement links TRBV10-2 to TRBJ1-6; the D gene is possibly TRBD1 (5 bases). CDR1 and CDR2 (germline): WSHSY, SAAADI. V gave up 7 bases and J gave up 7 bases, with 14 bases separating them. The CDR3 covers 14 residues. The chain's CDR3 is CASNRDLVNSPLHF. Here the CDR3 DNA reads TGCGCCAGCAACCGGGACTTAGTAAATTCACCCCTCCACTTT.

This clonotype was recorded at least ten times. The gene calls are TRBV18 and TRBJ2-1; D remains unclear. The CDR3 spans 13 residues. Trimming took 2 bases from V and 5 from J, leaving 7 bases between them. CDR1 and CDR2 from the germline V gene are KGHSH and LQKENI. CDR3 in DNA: TGTGCCAGCTCACCATTCAATGACAATGAGCAGTTCTTC. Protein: CASSPFNDNEQFF.

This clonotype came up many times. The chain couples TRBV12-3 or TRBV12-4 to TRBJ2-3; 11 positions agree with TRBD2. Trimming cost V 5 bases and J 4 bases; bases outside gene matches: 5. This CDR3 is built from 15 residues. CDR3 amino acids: CASSKISGRADTQYF. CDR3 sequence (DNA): TGTGCCAGCAGTAAGATTAGCGGGAGGGCAGATACGCAGTATTTT.

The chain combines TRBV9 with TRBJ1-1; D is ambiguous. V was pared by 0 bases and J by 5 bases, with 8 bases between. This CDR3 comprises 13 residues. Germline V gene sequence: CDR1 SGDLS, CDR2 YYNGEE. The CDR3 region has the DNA TGTGCCAGCAGCGTAGAAGGGAGGACTGAAGCTTTCTTT. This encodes CASSVEGRTEAFF.

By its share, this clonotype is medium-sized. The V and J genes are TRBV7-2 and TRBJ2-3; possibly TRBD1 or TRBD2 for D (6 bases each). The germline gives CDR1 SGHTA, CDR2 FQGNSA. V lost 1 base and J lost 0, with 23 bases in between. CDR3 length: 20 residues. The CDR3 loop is CASSLVGGRIPYLSTDTQYF. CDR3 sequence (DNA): TGTGCCAGCAGCTTAGTTGGGGGGCGAATTCCCTATTTAAGCACAGATACGCAGTATTTT.

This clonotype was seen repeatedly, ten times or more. As DNA, the CDR3 is TGTGCCAGCAGCCAAGATGAAGGGGGCCTTGAAGCTTTCTTT. Protein sequence: CASSQDEGGLEAFF. The V gene is TRBV4-2, the J gene TRBJ1-1, with TRBD1 identical over 7 bases. The CDR3 runs 14 residues. Unmatched junction bases numbered 5, after V lost 0 bases and J lost 7 bases. Germline V lookup: CDR1 LGHNA, CDR2 YNFKEQ.

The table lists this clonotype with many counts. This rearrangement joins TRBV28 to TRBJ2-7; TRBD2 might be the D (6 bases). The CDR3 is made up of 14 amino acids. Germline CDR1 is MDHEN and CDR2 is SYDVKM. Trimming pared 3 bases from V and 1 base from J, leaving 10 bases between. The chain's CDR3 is CASSLYGRSYEQYF. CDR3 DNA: TGTGCCAGCAGTTTGTACGGGAGATCCTACGAGCAGTACTTC.

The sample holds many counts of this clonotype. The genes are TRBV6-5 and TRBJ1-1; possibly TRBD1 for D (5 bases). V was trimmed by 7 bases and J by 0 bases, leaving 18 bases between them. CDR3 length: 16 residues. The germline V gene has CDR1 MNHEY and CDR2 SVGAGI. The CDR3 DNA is TGTGCCAGCACCACCTCGACCGGACAATTGAACACTGAAGCTTTCTTT. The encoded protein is CASTTSTGQLNTEAFF.

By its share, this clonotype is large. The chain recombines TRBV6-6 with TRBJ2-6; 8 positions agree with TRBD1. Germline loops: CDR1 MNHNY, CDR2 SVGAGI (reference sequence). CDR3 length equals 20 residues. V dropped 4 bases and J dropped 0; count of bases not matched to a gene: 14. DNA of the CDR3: TGTGCCAGCAGTTTGCCTGGACAGGGATTTTATGACTCTGGGGCCAACGTCCTGACTTTC. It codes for CASSLPGQGFYDSGANVLTF.